This T cell receptor beta chain was recovered during a study of regulatory and conventional T cells in RAG deficiency. Whole-study findings and limits: Treg unique TCR beta sequences were approximately 100-fold fewer in Omenn syndrome and CID/AS patients than controls. Shannon entropy was markedly lower and Simpson indices higher in RAG-deficient patients than control T-cell subsets.

The repertoire was sequenced with immunoSEQ multiplex PCR; TCRdb's copy has only in-frame clones and lacks some. The table has around 37,000 clones, approximately 91% seen once. This clone appeared once. Its specificity is not known. The same sample was also used in a study of regulatory T cells. That source notes: The primer mix had 52 TRBV and 13 TRBJ primers. Patient repertoires had restricted TRB V-J pairs and skewed V and J usage, most in Tregs.

The sequenced sample consisted of CD8+ T cells sorted from blood. The sequence was collected from a human donor in good health.

The CDR3 region is CASSLTGDGYTF. The CDR3, as DNA: TGTGCCAGCAGTTTAACAGGGGATGGCTACACCTTC. The V and J genes are TRBV7-9 and TRBJ1-2; 7 nucleotides agree with TRBD1. From germline, CDR1 is SEHNR and CDR2 FQNEAQ (reference sequence). With V trimmed by 6 bases and J by 6 bases, 4 bases remained unmatched. CDR3 length equals 12 residues.